The following is a T cell receptor beta chain sequence with its context. This clonotype was detected only a few times. Which antigen it targets is not known. No base qualities exist here, and no much larger clone lies one base off it. These data originate in a study of human T cells and chemical hapten exposure (dated by TCRdb to the early 2020s). About the investigation overall: For sensitization, 2% DPC in acetone was applied to a 2 cm by 2 cm area of upper inner arm skin. Weekly therapeutic DPC doses were additionally applied to the scalp of patients throughout the roughly 25-week study period. Patch tests used Finn chambers with 0.01% DPC on the upper back, scored after 6 days by International Contact Dermatitis Research Group standards. Alopecia areata with under or over 50% scalp involvement, alopecia totalis and alopecia universalis were represented in the patient cohort, which was mostly female. Libraries were combined into a pool for sequencing, and differences in TCR yield between samples came mainly from small differences in library volumes within the pool. This study followed changes in the peripheral blood TCR repertoire in vivo during primary and secondary sensitization of alopecia patients to the hapten diphenylcyclopropenone (DPC). Blood samples were taken from patients before sensitization (week 0) and then at 2, 6 and about 24 weeks after DPC sensitization. Blood for TCR sequencing was provided by twenty-nine alopecia patients at one to four time points (pre-sensitization, 2, 6 and 24 weeks). What the research found in general, with its limitations: After repeated subsampling, the strength of the expansion versus patch-test correlation and the threshold at which it became significant changed. Alopecia, a presumed autoimmune disease, was present in all patients, so the immune response of the patients might differ from that of healthy individuals. Patch test score correlated positively with the number of PT1 expanded TCRs, reaching significance at thresholds 8, 16 and 32 but not at 4. DPC sensitization did not change how many TCRs were above 1 in 1000 frequency, and no evidence was found of alterations in global repertoire structure. Significantly more large CDR3 similarity clusters were formed by expanded TCRs than by pre-sensitization or healthy control sets, consistent with antigen-driven responses.

Sample time point, as interpreted from the label and publication: pre-sensitization, week 0. Explained via the paper, the treatment or condition label denotes: therapeutic diphenylcyclopropenone sensitization with weekly scalp DPC. At every patch-test visit, the blood draw took place before the patch test was put on. Eligible patients were aged 18 to 70, diagnosed with alopecia, deemed suitable for DPC therapy, and excluded if pregnant. Total RNA was extracted from unfractionated whole blood that had been collected in Tempus Blood RNA tubes. Preparation of the library involved RACE. The sequencer was a NextSeq 500. Library preparation attached unique molecular identifiers to individual cDNA molecules for quantitative, reproducible TCR counting. For every blood RNA sample, sequencing covered both the TCR alpha and TCR beta chains. Concerning the study's data processing: A median of around 100,000 TCRs per sample was observed, with a range of roughly 23,224 to 700,000. The Decombinator software suite was used to annotate the V, J and CDR3 of the TCR reads. For the PS versus PT1 abundance plots, all samples were subsampled to the same number of TCRs (28,000). TCRs were defined as expanded if absent before sensitization and observed at least eight times at the 2-week time point. TCRdb applied fastp at Q25 and MiXCR to the public reads, then kept only in-frame beta chains. Rows are combined by CDR3 protein, so each entry shows the most common genes and DNA. These V and J calls are TCRdb output, not the study's own analysis. The sample contains around 56,000 distinct CDR3 sequences, roughly 10% of them found a single time. The top ten constitute about 8.9% of the sample.

Looking up the germline V gene yields CDR1 SGHTA and CDR2 FQGTGA. V gives up 9 bases and J gives up 6 bases, and the segment between their germline ends measures 17 bases. Measured from the cysteine to the phenylalanine, the CDR3 is 13 residues long. Of all the DNA, just the CDR3 is kept, 39 bases in frame from base 1. This TCR came from a man in his forties with alopecia areata. Some clones in this sample may be carry-over from other donors' samples. The input for sequencing was whole blood, taken in connection with sensitization to the hapten diphenylcyclopropenone (DPC). This chain joins TRBV7-3 to TRBJ1-1, with a tentative D gene TRBD1 over 5 matching bases. The CDR3 region has the sequence CASKARGAAEAFF. At the DNA level, the sequence is TGTGCCAGTAAGGCCAGAGGGGCGGCTGAAGCTTTCTTT. With all but the CDR3 taken from the reference TRBV7-3 and TRBJ1-1 genes, the full variable domain is: GAGVSQTPSNKVTEKGKYVELRCDPISGHTALYWYRQSLGQGPEFLIYFQGTGAADDSGLPNDRFFAVRPEGSVSTLKIQRTERGDSAVYLCASKARGAAEAFFGQGTRLTVV.